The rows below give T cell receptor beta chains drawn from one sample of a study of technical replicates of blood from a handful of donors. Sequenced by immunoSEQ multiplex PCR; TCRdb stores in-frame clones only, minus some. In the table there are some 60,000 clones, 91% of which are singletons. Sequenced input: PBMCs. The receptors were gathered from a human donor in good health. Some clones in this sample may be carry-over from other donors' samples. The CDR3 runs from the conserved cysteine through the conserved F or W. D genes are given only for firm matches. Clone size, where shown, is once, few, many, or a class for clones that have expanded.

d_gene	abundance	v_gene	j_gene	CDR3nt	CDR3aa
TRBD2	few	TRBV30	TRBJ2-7	TGTGCCTGGAGTGTAACTAGCGAGGGCTACGAGCAGTACTTC	CAWSVTSEGYEQYF
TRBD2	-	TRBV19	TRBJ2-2	TGTGCCAGTAGTACGACTAGCGGGGGCACCGGGGAGCTGTTTTTT	CASSTTSGGTGELFF
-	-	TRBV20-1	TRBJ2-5	TGCAGTGCCCCCAGTCAAGAGACCCAGTACTTC	CSAPSQETQYF
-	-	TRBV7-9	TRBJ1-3	TGTGCCAGCAGCTTACACACAGGGATCTCTGGAAACACCATATATTTT	CASSLHTGISGNTIYF
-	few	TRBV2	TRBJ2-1	TGTGCCAGCAGTGACCCTAAAACCACAGCCTACAATGAGCAGTTCTTC	CASSDPKTTAYNEQFF
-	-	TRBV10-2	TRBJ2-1	TGCGCCAGCGCTGGACATATTAGAAATAATGAGCAGTTCTTC	CASAGHIRNNEQFF
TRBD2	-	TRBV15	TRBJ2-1	TGTGCCACCAGCAACGGGGGGAACCCCAATGAGCAGTTCTTC	CATSNGGNPNEQFF
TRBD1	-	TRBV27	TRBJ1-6	TGTGCCAGCAAAGGGGACAGGGTGGCGTCACCCCTCCACTTT	CASKGDRVASPLHF
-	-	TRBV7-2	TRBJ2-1	TGTGCCAGCAGCTTAGAACGGGAGAGCTACAATGAGCAGTTCTTC	CASSLERESYNEQFF
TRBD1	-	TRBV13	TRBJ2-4	TGTGCCAGCAGCTTAGAGCGGACAGGGGGCGGAAACATTCAGTACTTC	CASSLERTGGGNIQYF
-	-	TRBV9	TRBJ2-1	TGTGCCAGCAGCGTTGGTTCTACCTCGCTAGAGCAGTTCTTC	CASSVGSTSLEQFF
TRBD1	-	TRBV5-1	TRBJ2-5	TGCGCCAGCAGGGCAGGACAGGGCAGGGAGACCCAGTACTTC	CASRAGQGRETQYF
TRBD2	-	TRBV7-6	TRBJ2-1	TGTGCCAGCAGCTTAGCTAGCGGGGGGCGGGGTGAGCAGTTCTTC	CASSLASGGRGEQFF
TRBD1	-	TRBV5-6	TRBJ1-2	TGTGCCAGCAGCTTAGTTCTGGGACAGGAAGGGGGCTACACCTTC	CASSLVLGQEGGYTF
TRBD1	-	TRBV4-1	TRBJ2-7	TGCGCCAGCAGCCAAGTGGGGGCCGGACAGGGAAACGAGCAGTACTTC	CASSQVGAGQGNEQYF
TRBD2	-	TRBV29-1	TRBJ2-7	TGCAGCGTTGTTCTAGCGGGGGACTACGAGCAGTACTTC	CSVVLAGDYEQYF
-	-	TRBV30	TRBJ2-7	TGTGCCCGACGGGACATCTACGAGCAGTACTTC	CARRDIYEQYF
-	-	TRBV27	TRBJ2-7	TGTGCCAGCAGTTTAGGAGGGGAAGGGTACGAGCAGTACTTC	CASSLGGEGYEQYF
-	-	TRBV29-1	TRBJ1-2	TGCAGCGTTCCCTCGGACATCAACTATGGCTACACCTTC	CSVPSDINYGYTF
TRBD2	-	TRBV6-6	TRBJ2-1	TGTGCCAGCAGTTACTCGACGGGCGGGAGGCGTATTGAGCAGTTCTTC	CASSYSTGGRRIEQFF
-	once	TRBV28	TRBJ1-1	TGTGCCACCCGGACAGATAACACTGAAGCTTTCTTT	CATRTDNTEAFF
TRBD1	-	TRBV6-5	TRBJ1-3	TGTGCCAGCAGGACGACAGGGGGTGGTGGAAACACCATATATTTT	CASRTTGGGGNTIYF
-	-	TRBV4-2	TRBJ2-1	TGTGCCAGCAGCCAAGCGGGGGAGGCCAATGAGCAGTTCTTC	CASSQAGEANEQFF
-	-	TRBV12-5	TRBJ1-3	TGTGCTAGTGGTTCCCCAGTGGGAAACACCATATATTTT	CASGSPVGNTIYF
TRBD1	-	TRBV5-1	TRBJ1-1	TGCGCCAGCAGCGTCCGGGACAGCCTTGAGAACACTGAAGCTTTCTTT	CASSVRDSLENTEAFF
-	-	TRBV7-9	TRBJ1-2	TGTGCCAGCAGCTTAGGAGGCCAGGGAAGTGGCTACACCTTC	CASSLGGQGSGYTF
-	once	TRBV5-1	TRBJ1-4	TGCGCCAGCAGCCTGGGTGGACAGCTTTATAATGAAAATGGGCTGTTTTTT	CASSLGGQLYNENGLFF
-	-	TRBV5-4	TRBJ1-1	TGTGCCAGCAGCCGCCCGGGGGGTGGGTACACTGAAGCTTTCTTT	CASSRPGGGYTEAFF
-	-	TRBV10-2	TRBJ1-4	TGCGCCAGCAGCGATCAGGGGAGCCGTGGTGAAAAACTGTTTTTT	CASSDQGSRGEKLFF